Presented here are 18 T cell receptor beta chains from one specimen sequenced in a study of T-cell reconstitution after alpha-beta-depleted transplantation in children. Preparing the TCRbeta library involved the use of unique molecular identifiers. One entry per CDR3 protein, called by TCRdb with MiXCR from the PCR reads. Among over 150,000 distinct CDR3 sequences listed, 5% to 7.5% were seen once. The specimen comprised PBMCs, sampled before TCRalphabeta/CD19-depleted stem cell transplant. All receptors derive from a girl in the first two years of life with combined immunodeficiency, due to receive a stem cell transplant.

This clonotype was detected many times. This sequence joins TRBV20-1 and TRBJ2-7; TRBD2 agrees at 10 bases. Germline CDR1 and CDR2: DFQATT and SNEGSKA (reference sequence). J lost 0 bases, V lost 6 bases, and 8 bases had no gene match. The CDR3 spans 15 residues. The CDR3 DNA is TGCAGTGCCGAATCACTAGCGGGACCCTCCTACGAGCAGTACTTC. Its translation: CSAESLAGPSYEQYF.

This clonotype appeared many times. The rearrangement links TRBV19 to TRBJ2-7; 7 nucleotides align to TRBD1. The CDR3 has 13 amino acids. V lost 8 bases, J lost 2 bases, and 6 bases stayed unmatched. Germline loops: CDR1 LNHDA, CDR2 SQIVND (reference sequence). The CDR3 loop reads CASGPTGTYEQYF. CDR3 DNA sequence: TGTGCCAGTGGCCCGACAGGGACCTACGAGCAGTACTTC.

This clonotype turned up a few times. The genes are TRBV5-1 and TRBJ2-5; the match to TRBD2 covers 11 bases. The CDR3 extends over 15 amino acids. The ends lost 4 bases at V and 4 bases at J; junction bases unmatched: 6. CDR1 is SGHRS, CDR2 YFSETQ, per germline. CDR3 DNA: TGCGCCAGCAGCGTAACTAGCGGGGGAGGAGAGACCCAGTACTTC. Translating it yields CASSVTSGGGETQYF. Complete variable domain (other parts from reference TRBV5-1 and TRBJ2-5): KAGVTQTPRYLIKTRGQQVTLSCSPISGHRSVSWYQQTPGQGLQFLFEYFSETQRNKGNFPGRFSGRQFSNSRSEMNVSTLELGDSALYLCASSVTSGGGETQYFGPGTRLLVL.

This clonotype was found many times. The chain combines TRBV29-1 with TRBJ2-7, with a weak D call TRBD1 (6 bases). Trimming left V 6 bases short and J 5 bases short, with 14 bases between. The CDR3 spans 12 residues. Germline V gene data show CDR1 as SQVTM and CDR2 as ANQGSEA. The CDR3 is CSVQQGSHEQYF. Here the CDR3 DNA reads TGCAGCGTCCAACAGGGTTCCCACGAGCAGTACTTC.

This clonotype was observed many times. The gene calls are TRBV12-3 or TRBV12-4 and TRBJ2-5; D not certain. Between the trimmed V and J ends, which lost 4 bases and 5 bases, there was a span of 20 bases. The CDR3 contains 16 residues. CDR3 amino acids: CASSSPYARRHETQYF. CDR3 nucleotide sequence: TGTGCCAGCAGTTCCCCGTACGCACGTCGCCATGAGACCCAGTACTTC.

Ten or more counts support this clonotype. J is TRBJ2-3 and V is TRBV20-1, with TRBD2 matching over 7 bases. The length of the CDR3 is 16 residues. V lost 6 bases and J lost 4; bases outside the gene matches: 16. The germline V gene encodes CDR1 DFQATT and CDR2 SNEGSKA (reference sequence). CDR3 DNA: TGCAGTGCCAATGGACTAGTTGGGTTTGGGTCAGATACGCAGTATTTT. It encodes CSANGLVGFGSDTQYF.

As to this clonotype: Being one base from a much bigger clone, this may be a read error. The J gene is TRBJ1-5, the V gene TRBV28; D not resolved. The ends were cut back, 8 bases at V and 2 bases at J, with 19 bases in the middle. Per germline, CDR1 MDHEN and CDR2 SYDVKM. CDR3 size: 16 residues. The CDR3 nucleotides are TGTGCCAGCCGTTGGCCCCACAGCGGCGGCAATCAGCCCCAGCATTTT. It translates to CASRWPHSGGNQPQHF. The whole variable domain, filled in from reference TRBV28 and TRBJ1-5, reads DVKVTQSSRYLVKRTGEKVFLECVQDMDHENMFWYRQDPGLGLRLIYFSYDVKMKEKGDIPEGYSVSREKKERFSLILESASTNQTSMYLCASRWPHSGGNQPQHFGDGTRLSIL.

This clonotype occurred many times. The V gene is TRBV9, the J gene TRBJ2-5; the D is unclear. Germline CDR1 reads SGDLS; CDR2 reads YYNGEE. Deletions cut 4 bases from V and 0 bases from J, with 10 bases between. This CDR3 comprises 14 residues. In DNA, the CDR3 is TGTGCCAGCAGCCTCCACGGCGACCAAGAGACCCAGTACTTC. Its translation: CASSLHGDQETQYF.

CDR3 in DNA: TGCGCCAGCAGCCAAGTACTAGCGGGAGTAAACACCGGGGAGCTGTTTTTT. It codes for CASSQVLAGVNTGELFF. The rearrangement uses TRBV4-1 and TRBJ2-2, with TRBD2 matching over 11 bases. The CDR3 runs 17 residues. Per the germline V gene, CDR1 is MGHRA and CDR2 is YSYEKL. J lost 2 bases, V lost 1 base, and 3 bases had no gene match.

This clonotype was found many times. This rearrangement joins TRBV6-2 or TRBV6-3 to TRBJ2-1, with D maybe TRBD1 (5 bases). The length of the CDR3 is 15 residues. Trimming left V 6 bases short and J 3 bases short, with 15 bases between. Germline values: CDR1 MNHEY, CDR2 SVGEGT. The CDR3 coding sequence is TGTGCCAGCAGGAAAACAGGAACCTTCTACAATGAGCAGTTCTTC. Its translation: CASRKTGTFYNEQFF.

This clonotype came up many times. V usage is TRBV29-1 and J usage is TRBJ1-5; D unclear. In germline, CDR1 is SQVTM, CDR2 ANQGSEA. The CDR3 runs 13 residues. V was trimmed by 4 bases and J by 3 bases, leaving 10 bases between them. The DNA for the CDR3 is TGCAGCGTTGGACCCGGGAACAATCAGCCCCAGCATTTT. It encodes CSVGPGNNQPQHF.

The table lists this clonotype with many counts. The chain combines TRBV7-6 with TRBJ1-1; D gene uncertain. Trimming left V 5 bases short and J 2 bases short, with 12 bases between. The CDR3 loop spans 14 amino acids. Per germline, CDR1 SGHVS and CDR2 FNYEAQ. The CDR3 reads CASSIGSPNTEAFF. CDR3 bases: TGTGCCAGCAGCATCGGGAGCCCTAACACTGAAGCTTTCTTT.

This clonotype was counted many times. The chain links TRBV11-3 to TRBJ2-5, with D tentatively TRBD2 (6 bases). Germline CDR1 reads SGHNT; CDR2 reads YENEEA. This CDR3 comprises 16 residues. With 5 bases removed from V and 5 bases from J, the gap between germline ends came to 21 bases. This chain's CDR3 is CASSPRLSGVRETQYF. The CDR3 bases are TGTGCCAGCAGCCCTCGTCTCTCGGGGGTAAGGGAGACCCAGTACTTC.

This clonotype was detected many times. The gene calls are TRBV5-6 and TRBJ2-2; D remains ambiguous. There are 10 residues in the CDR3. The germline V and J ends were trimmed by 10 bases and 8 bases, with 9 bases remaining between them. CDR1 is SGHDT and CDR2 is YYEEEE in the germline V gene. CDR3 in DNA: TGTGCCCACCTTTGGGGGGAGCTGTTTTTT. Protein product: CAHLWGELFF.

Many counts were recorded for this clonotype. The chain carries TRBV4-2 and TRBJ2-2, with 9 bases lining up with TRBD2. Per the germline V gene, CDR1 is LGHNA and CDR2 is YNFKEQ. Trimming at V came to 1 base and at J to 6 bases, leaving 3 bases not matched to a gene. This CDR3 is built from 15 residues. The CDR3 region has the DNA TGTGCCAGCAGCCAAGCGGGACTAGCAGCCGGGGAGCTGTTTTTT. This codes for CASSQAGLAAGELFF.

This clonotype came up many times. The V gene is TRBV9, the J gene TRBJ2-2; weak D call: TRBD2 (6 bases). Trimming cost V 2 bases and J 4 bases, with 15 bases left between them. Germline V CDR1 and CDR2: SGDLS, YYNGEE. The CDR3 length is 16 residues. DNA of the CDR3: TGTGCCAGCAGCGTCAGACGGGAGCGTATCACCGGGGAGCTGTTTTTT. Translated: CASSVRRERITGELFF. Filled out from reference TRBV9 and TRBJ2-2, the complete variable domain reads DSGVTQTPKHLITATGQRVTLRCSPRSGDLSVYWYQQSLDQGLQFLIQYYNGEERAKGNILERFSAQQFPDLHSELNLSSLELGDSALYFCASSVRRERITGELFFGEGSRLTVL.

This clonotype was seen ten or more times. The chain carries TRBV4-2 and TRBJ2-3; D is perhaps TRBD1 (6 bases). Germline V gene sequence: CDR1 LGHNA, CDR2 YNFKEQ. This CDR3 has 17 residues. V was trimmed by 1 base and J by 1 base, leaving 15 bases between them. CDR3: CASSQATDSPGTDTQYF. Written as DNA, the CDR3 is TGTGCCAGCAGCCAAGCTACGGACAGCCCGGGCACAGATACGCAGTATTTT.

This clonotype showed up just a few times. The genes are TRBV25-1 and TRBJ1-1; a possible D gene is TRBD1 (5 bases). This CDR3 spans 11 amino acids. Germline values: CDR1 MGHDK, CDR2 SYGVNS. Between the trimmed V and J ends, which lost 3 bases and 10 bases, there was a span of 9 bases. This chain's CDR3 is CASSEGGGAFF. The CDR3, as DNA: TGTGCCAGCAGTGAGGGGGGAGGAGCTTTCTTT.